This TCR beta chain derives from a study of control samples from healthy donors and cancer patients. Using immunoSEQ multiplex PCR, the repertoire was profiled, and TCRdb retains in-frame clones only, with some absent. The sample contains some 100,000 clones, about 88% of which appear only once. Trimming stripped 8 bases from V and 6 bases from J, with 16 bases between. CDR1 is SEHNR, CDR2 FQNEAQ, per germline (reference sequence). This CDR3 comprises 14 residues. Source material: blood. The origin of this receptor is a woman aged 50 to 60 in good health. The chain recombines TRBV7-9 with TRBJ1-4; D unresolved. In nucleotides, the CDR3 is TGTGCCAGCGGAGACGATTACTTGTATGAAAAACTGTTTTTT. Residues: CASGDDYLYEKLFF.